These T cell receptor beta chains were read from a single sample in a study of T cell changes during pregnancy in multiple sclerosis. The data were produced by immunoSEQ multiplex PCR, yet TCRdb's version contains in-frame clones alone and is incomplete. The sample includes 99,000 or so clones, over 85% of them seen just once. Material: peripheral blood, obtained after pregnancy. These receptors were obtained from a female donor with multiple sclerosis, enrolled in a pregnancy study. Both conserved end residues are part of each CDR3. Fields, in order: CDR3 length, J gene, clone size, D gene, V gene, CDR3 DNA, CDR3 protein. A D gene is named only where the DNA matches it firmly. Clone size is stated in some rows and not others, as once, few, many or a class when expanded.

9	TRBJ1-1	.	.	TRBV20-1	TGCAGTGCTAGAGGGGGGGAGGCTTTT	CSARGGEAF
17	TRBJ2-3	once	TRBD1	TRBV7-2	TGTGCCAGCAGTCAATGGGACAGGGGGTTGGGGACAGATACGCAGTATTTT	CASSQWDRGLGTDTQYF
14	TRBJ2-5	.	.	TRBV30	TGTGCCTGGATTGAAGGTCGCAGGCAAGAGACCCAGTACTTC	CAWIEGRRQETQYF
13	TRBJ2-3	.	TRBD2	TRBV30	TGTGCCTGGAGTGCGACTAGCGGGAATACGCAGTATTTT	CAWSATSGNTQYF
14	TRBJ2-2	.	TRBD1	TRBV7-9	TGTGCCAGCAGCTTAATCCAGGGGGCCGGGGAGCTGTTTTTT	CASSLIQGAGELFF
13	TRBJ1-2	.	.	TRBV30	TGTGCCTGGATTAGTGTCAGGGGATCTGGCTACACCTTC	CAWISVRGSGYTF
14	TRBJ1-1	.	.	TRBV9	TGTGCCAGCAGCGTAGGGGACGGGAGGATTCAGGCTTTCTTT	CASSVGDGRIQAFF
14	TRBJ1-1	.	TRBD1	TRBV2	TGTGCCAGCAGTGGACAGGGAACGAACACTGAAGCTTTCTTT	CASSGQGTNTEAFF
11	TRBJ2-1	.	TRBD1	TRBV5-1	TGCGCCAGCAGGGCCGGGACAGGGGAGTTCTTC	CASRAGTGEFF
15	TRBJ1-3	once	.	TRBV4-1	TGCGCCAGCAGCCAAGTGGGGCTCTCTGGAAACACCATATATTTT	CASSQVGLSGNTIYF
10	TRBJ1-2	.	.	TRBV29-1	TGCAGCGTCACAGAATATGGCTACACCTTC	CSVTEYGYTF
14	TRBJ1-1	.	.	TRBV10-3	TGTGCCATCAGCAGATCAACCTTTGGGCATGAAGCTTTCTTT	CAISRSTFGHEAFF
15	TRBJ2-1	.	.	TRBV9	TGTGCCAGCAGCGACCGGGACACATTGATCTATGAGCAGTTCTTC	CASSDRDTLIYEQFF
13	TRBJ2-7	.	.	TRBV30	TGTGCCTGGAGTGGCGGGGTTCCCTCCGAGCAGTACTTC	CAWSGGVPSEQYF
14	TRBJ2-7	.	.	TRBV10-1	TGCGCCAGCAGTGAGCGGGGATCGTCCTACGAGCAGTACTTC	CASSERGSSYEQYF
15	TRBJ1-5	.	.	TRBV18	TGTGCCAGCTCACCTTACGGGGGTCGCAATCAGCCCCAGCATTTT	CASSPYGGRNQPQHF
14	TRBJ2-2	.	.	TRBV25-1	TGTGCCAGCAGTGAATATCCGAGTGCCGGGGAGCTGTTTTTT	CASSEYPSAGELFF
14	TRBJ2-3	.	TRBD2	TRBV27	TGTGCCAGCAGTCGCGGGAGGGCCACAGATACGCAGTATTTT	CASSRGRATDTQYF
16	TRBJ1-1	.	.	TRBV6-1	TGTGCCAGCAGTGAAGCGCTATGGGGCCTGAACACTGAAGCTTTCTTT	CASSEALWGLNTEAFF
14	TRBJ1-4	.	.	TRBV13	TGTGCCAGCAGGGAAGGGAGTTATAATGAAAAACTGTTTTTT	CASREGSYNEKLFF
15	TRBJ2-7	.	TRBD2	TRBV5-1	TGCGCCAGCAGCCTAACTAGCGGGACGGCTTACGAGCAGTACTTC	CASSLTSGTAYEQYF
16	TRBJ1-2	few	TRBD1	TRBV19	TGTGCCAGTATCGCCACAGGGGTAGGGGCCTCCTATGGCTACACCTTC	CASIATGVGASYGYTF